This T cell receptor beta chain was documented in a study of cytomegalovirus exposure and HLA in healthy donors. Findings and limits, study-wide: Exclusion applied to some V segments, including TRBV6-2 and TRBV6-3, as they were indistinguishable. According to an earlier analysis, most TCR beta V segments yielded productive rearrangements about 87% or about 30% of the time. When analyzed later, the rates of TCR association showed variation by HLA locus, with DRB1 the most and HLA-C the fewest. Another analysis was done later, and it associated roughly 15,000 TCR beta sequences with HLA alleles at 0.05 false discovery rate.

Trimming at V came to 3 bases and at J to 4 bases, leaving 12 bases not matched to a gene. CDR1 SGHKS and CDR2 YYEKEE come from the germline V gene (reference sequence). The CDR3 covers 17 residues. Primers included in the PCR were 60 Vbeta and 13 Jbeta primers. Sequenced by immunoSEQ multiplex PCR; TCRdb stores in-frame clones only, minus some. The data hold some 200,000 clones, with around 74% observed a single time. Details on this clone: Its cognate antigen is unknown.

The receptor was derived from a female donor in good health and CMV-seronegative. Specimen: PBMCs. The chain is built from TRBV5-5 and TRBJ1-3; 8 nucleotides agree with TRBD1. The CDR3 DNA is TGTGCCAGCAGCTCGGGACAGGATTTATTTCTCGGAAACACCATATATTTT. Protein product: CASSSGQDLFLGNTIYF.